This TCR beta chain stems from a study of blood T cells in healthy people across ages. Next came a second PCR, run for roughly 6 to 11 cycles, which used a sample-barcoded 5' primer along with a J-beta primer mix. Sequencing recovered at least 2.5 million CDR3-containing paired-end reads from each sample. TCRdb analysed the 5' RACE reads with MiXCR anew, one entry per CDR3 protein. Altogether some 1,000,000 distinct CDR3 sequences are present, under 30% being singletons, with the ten largest covering approximately 0.75%. The sample holds a few counts of this clonotype. A much larger clone sits a single nucleotide away, making a read error possible. The CDR3 covers 13 residues. These sequences were also reported in another study, on T cells of mothers and their children.

This TCR was recovered from a girl aged 2 to 10 in good health. Material: blood. This chain joins TRBV12-3 or TRBV12-4 and TRBJ1-5; D is unresolved. CDR3 coding DNA: TGTGACAGCAGTTTTCTAGGCAATCAGCCCCAGCATTTT. It encodes CDSSFLGNQPQHF.